One and the same sample provided the 26 T cell receptor beta chains below, sequenced in a study of T cells after yellow fever vaccination. TCRdb recomputed calls from the 5' RACE reads with MiXCR, one row per CDR3 protein. The sample holds about 73,000 distinct CDR3 sequences, approximately 8% seen once. The specimen was CD8+ T cells sorted from PBMCs, collected on the day of the yellow fever booster vaccination. The receptors were sampled from a man aged 30-40 years who received the YFV17D yellow fever vaccine.

This clonotype appeared a few times. The chain employs TRBV6-5 and TRBJ2-2; D is uncertain. Germline V gives CDR1 MNHEY, CDR2 SVGAGI. Trimming removed 2 bases from V and 0 bases from J, with 1 base in between. This CDR3 is built from 13 residues. The CDR3 bases are TGTGCCAGCAGTTACGCGAACACCGGGGAGCTGTTTTTT. This codes for CASSYANTGELFF.

This chain connects TRBV29-1 to TRBJ2-1; no firm D call. V shed 3 bases and J shed 3 bases, with 6 bases lying between them. Germline lookup yields CDR1 SQVTM and CDR2 ANQGSEA. The CDR3 spans 12 residues. The CDR3 DNA is TGCAGCGTTGAGATATGCTACAATGAGCAGTTCTTC. Encoded protein: CSVEICYNEQFF.

This clonotype appeared a few times. The V call is TRBV2, the J call TRBJ2-5; D is possibly TRBD2 (6 bases). The CDR3 contains 13 residues. CDR1 and CDR2 (germline): SNHLY, FYNNEI. Trimming pared 7 bases from V and 5 bases from J, leaving 14 bases between. CDR3: CASKSGRRETQYF. Here the CDR3 DNA reads TGTGCCAGCAAATCAGGGAGGCGGGAGACCCAGTACTTC.

This clonotype was observed a handful of times. The rearrangement uses TRBV14 and TRBJ1-3; the D is unclear. Trimming stripped 1 base from V and 7 bases from J, with 8 bases between. The CDR3 runs to 13 residues. CDR1 is SGHDN, CDR2 FVKESK, per germline. CDR3 nucleotide sequence: TGTGCCAGCAGCCAAGTCGTTGGGAACACCATATATTTT. Translating gives CASSQVVGNTIYF.

This clonotype appeared a few times. This rearrangement joins TRBV14 to TRBJ2-3; D possibly corresponds to TRBD2 (5 bases). From germline, CDR1 is SGHDN and CDR2 FVKESK. The CDR3 totals 23 residues. The V end lost 1 base, the J end lost 3 bases, and 35 bases lay between the germline ends. The CDR3 nucleotides are TGTGCCAGCAGCCAAGCACACGCGAGAAACGCCCCCGGAGGTTGGCGGAGTACAGATACGCAGTATTTT. Its translation: CASSQAHARNAPGGWRSTDTQYF.

Turning to this clonotype: At one boundary the junction diverges from the germline segment, which might be a read error. The chain is built from TRBV7-7 and TRBJ2-5, with D perhaps assigned TRBD1 or TRBD2 (5 bases each). The CDR3 totals 15 residues. CDR1 SSHAT and CDR2 FNYEAQ come from the germline V gene (reference sequence). The CDR3 region is CASSLSPGLQETQYF. The CDR3 coding sequence is TGTGCTAGCAGCTTAAGTCCGGGGCTCCAAGAGACCCAGTACTTC.

This chain links TRBV7-9 with TRBJ2-7, with TRBD2 matching over 8 bases. Per germline, CDR1 SEHNR and CDR2 FQNEAQ (reference sequence). V lost 4 bases to trimming and J lost 2 bases; unmatched junction nucleotides: 4. This CDR3 has 14 amino acids. The CDR3 reads CASSSSGGAYEQYF. The DNA of the CDR3 is TGTGCCAGCAGCTCCAGCGGGGGAGCCTACGAGCAGTACTTC. Based on the CDR3 plus reference TRBV7-9 and TRBJ2-7, the full variable domain is DTGVSQNPRHKITKRGQNVTFRCDPISEHNRLYWYRQTLGQGPEFLTYFQNEAQLEKSRLLSDRFSAERPKGSFSTLEIQRTEQGDSAMYLCASSSSGGAYEQYFGPGTRLTVT.

The rearrangement uses TRBV7-9 and TRBJ1-4; D might be TRBD1 (6 bases). Deletions cut 5 bases from V and 6 bases from J, with 16 bases between. CDR1 is SEHNR, CDR2 FQNEAQ, per germline (reference sequence). The CDR3 extends over 15 amino acids. CDR3 residues: CASSPLWAGDEKLFF. CDR3 DNA: TGTGCCAGCAGCCCTCTCTGGGCAGGGGATGAAAAACTGTTTTTT.

The CDR3 here is CSAPPTVGATQETQYF. DNA of the CDR3: TGCAGCGCCCCGCCCACAGTTGGGGCAACCCAAGAGACCCAGTACTTC. This chain joins TRBV29-1 and TRBJ2-5, with D possibly TRBD1 on 5 matching bases. The V gene's germline CDR1 is SQVTM and CDR2 ANQGSEA. This CDR3 region has 16 residues. The V end was cut by 7 bases, the J end by 1 base, with 22 bases between. Drawing the rest from reference TRBV29-1 and TRBJ2-5, the complete variable domain is SAVISQKPSRDICQRGTSLTIQCQVDSQVTMMFWYRQQPGQSLTLIATANQGSEATYESGFVIDKFPISRPNLTFSTLTVSNMSPEDSSIYLCSAPPTVGATQETQYFGPGTRLLVL.

The table lists this clonotype with many counts. The chain uses TRBV2 and TRBJ2-7; 9 nucleotides align to TRBD1. The CDR3 is made up of 14 amino acids. V shed 6 bases, J shed 6 bases, and the junction held 9 bases outside the gene matches. Germline values: CDR1 SNHLY, CDR2 FYNNEI. CDR3 in DNA: TGTGCCAGCAGGCTACAGGGGGCTCTGCTCGAGCAGTACTTC. Its translation: CASRLQGALLEQYF.

The sample holds a few counts of this clonotype. The V gene is TRBV20-1, the J gene TRBJ2-7; no definite D call. Germline lookup yields CDR1 DFQATT and CDR2 SNEGSKA (reference sequence). Trimming removed 4 bases at V and 2 bases at J, with 9 bases between. This CDR3 contains 12 residues. The CDR3 nucleotides are TGCAGTGCTAACCCGAACACCTACGAGCAGTACTTC. The encoded protein is CSANPNTYEQYF.

The chain recombines TRBV5-1 with TRBJ2-7; 9 bases are a match to TRBD1. There are 15 residues in the CDR3. Trimming cost V 1 base and J 3 bases; bases outside gene matches: 5. Germline CDR1 is SGHRS and CDR2 is YFSETQ. The CDR3 sequence: CASSLYGQGYYEQYF. The DNA of the CDR3 is TGCGCCAGCAGCTTGTATGGACAGGGGTACTACGAGCAGTACTTC. Complete variable domain (other parts from reference TRBV5-1 and TRBJ2-7): KAGVTQTPRYLIKTRGQQVTLSCSPISGHRSVSWYQQTPGQGLQFLFEYFSETQRNKGNFPGRFSGRQFSNSRSEMNVSTLELGDSALYLCASSLYGQGYYEQYFGPGTRLTVT.

The V gene is TRBV29-1, the J gene TRBJ2-7; a possible D gene is TRBD1 (5 bases). Germline V CDR1 and CDR2: SQVTM, ANQGSEA. V was shortened by 4 bases and J by 1 base, with 11 bases between the two germline ends. The CDR3 contains 13 residues. The CDR3 spells CSVVPDNSYEQYF. The CDR3 DNA follows: TGCAGCGTTGTCCCGGACAATTCCTACGAGCAGTACTTC.

The chain employs TRBV27 and TRBJ2-1; 10 bases map to TRBD1. V trimming: 3 bases; J trimming: 7 bases; junction bases outside the gene matches: 6. Germline CDR1 MNHEY, CDR2 SMNVEV (reference sequence). The CDR3 runs to 15 residues. The CDR3 loop reads CASSLGQGPSNEQFF. The DNA for the CDR3 is TGTGCCAGCAGTTTGGGACAGGGGCCCTCAAATGAGCAGTTCTTC.

This clonotype was detected ten times or more. V usage is TRBV7-2 and J usage is TRBJ2-1; D is ambiguous. With 0 bases removed from V and 5 bases from J, the gap between germline ends came to 14 bases. The CDR3 has 16 amino acids. In germline, CDR1 is SGHTA, CDR2 FQGNSA. The CDR3 nucleotides are TGTGCCAGCAGCTTAGCGCGGTCTACGGTCCACAATGAGCAGTTCTTC. Translating it yields CASSLARSTVHNEQFF.

The chain is built from TRBV7-9 and TRBJ2-3; TRBD1 aligns across 9 bases. Losses at the gene ends were 4 bases for V and 4 bases for J; bases not matched to a gene: 6. The CDR3 loop spans 15 amino acids. CDR1 and CDR2 (germline): SEHNR, FQNEAQ (reference sequence). The chain's CDR3 is CASSSKTGGPDTQYF. The CDR3 DNA reads TGTGCCAGCAGCTCCAAGACAGGGGGTCCAGATACGCAGTATTTT. Looking up the rest from reference TRBV7-9 and TRBJ2-3 gives the full variable domain: DTGVSQNPRHKITKRGQNVTFRCDPISEHNRLYWYRQTLGQGPEFLTYFQNEAQLEKSRLLSDRFSAERPKGSFSTLEIQRTEQGDSAMYLCASSSKTGGPDTQYFGPGTRLTVL.

This clonotype was picked up a small number of times. The V and J genes are TRBV27 and TRBJ2-2, with D perhaps matching TRBD2 (5 bases). Germline values: CDR1 MNHEY, CDR2 SMNVEV (reference sequence). The CDR3 is made up of 15 amino acids. The V and J ends lost 1 base and 6 bases respectively, with 12 bases between them. CDR3 sequence (DNA): TGTGCCAGCAGTTTATGGGGAGCGACCCCCGGGGAGCTGTTTTTT. This gives the protein CASSLWGATPGELFF.

This clonotype was found many times. The rearrangement links TRBV27 to TRBJ1-5, with TRBD1 as a possible D gene (5 bases). Germline V CDR1 and CDR2: MNHEY, SMNVEV (reference sequence). Trimming removed 0 bases from V and 6 bases from J, with 12 bases in between. CDR3 length: 15 amino acids. CDR3 protein: CASSLSPFGGQPQHF. As DNA, the CDR3 is TGTGCCAGCAGTTTATCTCCCTTTGGGGGTCAGCCCCAGCATTTT.

This clonotype was seen more than once but under ten times. The chain joins TRBV20-1 to TRBJ2-7; D might be TRBD2 (6 bases). CDR1 is DFQATT, CDR2 SNEGSKA, per germline (reference sequence). Trimming took off 6 bases at V and 5 bases at J, with 17 bases between the two ends. The CDR3 length is 13 residues. CDR3 amino acids: CSASWRDSDEQYF. CDR3 DNA sequence: TGCAGTGCCTCCTGGAGGGACTCGGACGAGCAGTACTTC.

The table lists this clonotype with many counts. The chain combines TRBV12-3 or TRBV12-4 with TRBJ2-1; TRBD2 is a possible D gene (5 bases). The V end lost 7 bases, the J end lost 4 bases, and 14 bases lay between the germline ends. The CDR3 is made up of 14 amino acids. For the CDR3, the DNA is TGTGCCAGCACCCCCGGAGCGGCTTACAATGAGCAGTTCTTC. This gives the protein CASTPGAAYNEQFF.

The chain joins TRBV7-9 to TRBJ1-5, with 7 bases that match TRBD1. CDR3 length: 14 residues. V shed 1 base, J shed 5 bases, and the junction held 2 bases outside the gene matches. Germline values: CDR1 SEHNR, CDR2 FQNEAQ (reference sequence). CDR3 residues: CASSLEGAYQPQHF. CDR3 DNA sequence: TGTGCCAGCAGCTTAGAGGGGGCGTATCAGCCCCAGCATTTT.

This clonotype was counted a few times. CDR3 sequence: CAISGNDRGSSYEQYF. In nucleotides, the CDR3 is TGTGCCATCAGTGGAAATGACAGGGGGTCAAGCTACGAGCAGTACTTC. This chain joins TRBV10-3 and TRBJ2-7, with TRBD1 identical over 9 bases. V gave up 4 bases and J gave up 3 bases; unmatched junction bases: 10. Per germline, CDR1 ENHRY and CDR2 SYGVKD. The CDR3 is 16 amino acids.

The sample holds a few counts of this clonotype. The J gene is TRBJ1-2, the V gene TRBV3-1; 7 bases line up with TRBD1. The trim removed 1 base at V and 0 bases at J, leaving 5 bases unmatched. This CDR3 comprises 16 residues. CDR1 and CDR2 (germline): LGHDT, YNNKEL (reference sequence). The DNA of the CDR3 is TGTGCCAGCAGCCAAGTTGGACAGGAGGCTAACTATGGCTACACCTTC. The encoded protein is CASSQVGQEANYGYTF.

The genes are TRBV7-6 and TRBJ1-1; 12 positions agree with TRBD1. Germline V gene lookup returns CDR1 SGHVS and CDR2 FNYEAQ. V shed 6 bases, J shed 6 bases, and the junction held 8 bases outside the gene matches. CDR3 length equals 15 residues. The CDR3 spells CASRPPRDRGPEAFF. In DNA form, the CDR3 reads TGTGCCAGCAGACCGCCTCGGGACAGGGGGCCTGAAGCTTTCTTT.

This clonotype was recorded many times. The CDR3 is CASKVSSGTSYEQYF. In DNA form, the CDR3 reads TGTGCCAGCAAAGTTTCTAGCGGGACCTCCTACGAGCAGTACTTC. The J gene is TRBJ2-7, the V gene TRBV7-2, with 9 bases lining up with TRBD2. This CDR3 contains 15 residues. After removal of 7 bases from V and 0 bases from J, the junction contained 7 bases not matched to a gene. Germline V gene lookup returns CDR1 SGHTA and CDR2 FQGNSA.

This clonotype was picked up a small number of times. CDR3 protein: CASSQVGAAEAFF. CDR3 sequence (DNA): TGTGCCAGCAGCCAAGTCGGTGCGGCTGAAGCTTTCTTT. The V call is TRBV14, the J call TRBJ1-1; D is unclear. CDR1 SGHDN and CDR2 FVKESK come from the germline V gene. V lost 1 base, J lost 6 bases, and 9 bases lay in between. CDR3 length: 13 amino acids. The full variable domain, in which reference TRBV14 and TRBJ1-1 provide the parts outside the CDR3, is EAGVTQFPSHSVIEKGQTVTLRCDPISGHDNLYWYRRVMGKEIKFLLHFVKESKQDESGMPNNRFLAERTGGTYSTLKVQPAELEDSGVYFCASSQVGAAEAFFGQGTRLTVV.